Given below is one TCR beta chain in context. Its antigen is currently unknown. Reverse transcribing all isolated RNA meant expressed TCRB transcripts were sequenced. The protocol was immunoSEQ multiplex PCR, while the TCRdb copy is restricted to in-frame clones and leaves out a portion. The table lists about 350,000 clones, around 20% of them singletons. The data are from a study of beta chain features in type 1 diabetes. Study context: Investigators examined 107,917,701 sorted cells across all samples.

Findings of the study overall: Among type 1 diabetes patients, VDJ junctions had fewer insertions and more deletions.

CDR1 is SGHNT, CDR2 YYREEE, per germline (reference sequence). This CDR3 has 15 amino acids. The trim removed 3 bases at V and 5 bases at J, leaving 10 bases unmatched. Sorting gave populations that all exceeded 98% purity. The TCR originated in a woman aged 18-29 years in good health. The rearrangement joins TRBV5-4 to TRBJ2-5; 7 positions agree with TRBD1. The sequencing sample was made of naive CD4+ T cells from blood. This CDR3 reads CASSSSTGSGETQYF. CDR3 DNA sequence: TGTGCCAGCAGCTCTTCGACAGGGTCGGGGGAGACCCAGTACTTC.